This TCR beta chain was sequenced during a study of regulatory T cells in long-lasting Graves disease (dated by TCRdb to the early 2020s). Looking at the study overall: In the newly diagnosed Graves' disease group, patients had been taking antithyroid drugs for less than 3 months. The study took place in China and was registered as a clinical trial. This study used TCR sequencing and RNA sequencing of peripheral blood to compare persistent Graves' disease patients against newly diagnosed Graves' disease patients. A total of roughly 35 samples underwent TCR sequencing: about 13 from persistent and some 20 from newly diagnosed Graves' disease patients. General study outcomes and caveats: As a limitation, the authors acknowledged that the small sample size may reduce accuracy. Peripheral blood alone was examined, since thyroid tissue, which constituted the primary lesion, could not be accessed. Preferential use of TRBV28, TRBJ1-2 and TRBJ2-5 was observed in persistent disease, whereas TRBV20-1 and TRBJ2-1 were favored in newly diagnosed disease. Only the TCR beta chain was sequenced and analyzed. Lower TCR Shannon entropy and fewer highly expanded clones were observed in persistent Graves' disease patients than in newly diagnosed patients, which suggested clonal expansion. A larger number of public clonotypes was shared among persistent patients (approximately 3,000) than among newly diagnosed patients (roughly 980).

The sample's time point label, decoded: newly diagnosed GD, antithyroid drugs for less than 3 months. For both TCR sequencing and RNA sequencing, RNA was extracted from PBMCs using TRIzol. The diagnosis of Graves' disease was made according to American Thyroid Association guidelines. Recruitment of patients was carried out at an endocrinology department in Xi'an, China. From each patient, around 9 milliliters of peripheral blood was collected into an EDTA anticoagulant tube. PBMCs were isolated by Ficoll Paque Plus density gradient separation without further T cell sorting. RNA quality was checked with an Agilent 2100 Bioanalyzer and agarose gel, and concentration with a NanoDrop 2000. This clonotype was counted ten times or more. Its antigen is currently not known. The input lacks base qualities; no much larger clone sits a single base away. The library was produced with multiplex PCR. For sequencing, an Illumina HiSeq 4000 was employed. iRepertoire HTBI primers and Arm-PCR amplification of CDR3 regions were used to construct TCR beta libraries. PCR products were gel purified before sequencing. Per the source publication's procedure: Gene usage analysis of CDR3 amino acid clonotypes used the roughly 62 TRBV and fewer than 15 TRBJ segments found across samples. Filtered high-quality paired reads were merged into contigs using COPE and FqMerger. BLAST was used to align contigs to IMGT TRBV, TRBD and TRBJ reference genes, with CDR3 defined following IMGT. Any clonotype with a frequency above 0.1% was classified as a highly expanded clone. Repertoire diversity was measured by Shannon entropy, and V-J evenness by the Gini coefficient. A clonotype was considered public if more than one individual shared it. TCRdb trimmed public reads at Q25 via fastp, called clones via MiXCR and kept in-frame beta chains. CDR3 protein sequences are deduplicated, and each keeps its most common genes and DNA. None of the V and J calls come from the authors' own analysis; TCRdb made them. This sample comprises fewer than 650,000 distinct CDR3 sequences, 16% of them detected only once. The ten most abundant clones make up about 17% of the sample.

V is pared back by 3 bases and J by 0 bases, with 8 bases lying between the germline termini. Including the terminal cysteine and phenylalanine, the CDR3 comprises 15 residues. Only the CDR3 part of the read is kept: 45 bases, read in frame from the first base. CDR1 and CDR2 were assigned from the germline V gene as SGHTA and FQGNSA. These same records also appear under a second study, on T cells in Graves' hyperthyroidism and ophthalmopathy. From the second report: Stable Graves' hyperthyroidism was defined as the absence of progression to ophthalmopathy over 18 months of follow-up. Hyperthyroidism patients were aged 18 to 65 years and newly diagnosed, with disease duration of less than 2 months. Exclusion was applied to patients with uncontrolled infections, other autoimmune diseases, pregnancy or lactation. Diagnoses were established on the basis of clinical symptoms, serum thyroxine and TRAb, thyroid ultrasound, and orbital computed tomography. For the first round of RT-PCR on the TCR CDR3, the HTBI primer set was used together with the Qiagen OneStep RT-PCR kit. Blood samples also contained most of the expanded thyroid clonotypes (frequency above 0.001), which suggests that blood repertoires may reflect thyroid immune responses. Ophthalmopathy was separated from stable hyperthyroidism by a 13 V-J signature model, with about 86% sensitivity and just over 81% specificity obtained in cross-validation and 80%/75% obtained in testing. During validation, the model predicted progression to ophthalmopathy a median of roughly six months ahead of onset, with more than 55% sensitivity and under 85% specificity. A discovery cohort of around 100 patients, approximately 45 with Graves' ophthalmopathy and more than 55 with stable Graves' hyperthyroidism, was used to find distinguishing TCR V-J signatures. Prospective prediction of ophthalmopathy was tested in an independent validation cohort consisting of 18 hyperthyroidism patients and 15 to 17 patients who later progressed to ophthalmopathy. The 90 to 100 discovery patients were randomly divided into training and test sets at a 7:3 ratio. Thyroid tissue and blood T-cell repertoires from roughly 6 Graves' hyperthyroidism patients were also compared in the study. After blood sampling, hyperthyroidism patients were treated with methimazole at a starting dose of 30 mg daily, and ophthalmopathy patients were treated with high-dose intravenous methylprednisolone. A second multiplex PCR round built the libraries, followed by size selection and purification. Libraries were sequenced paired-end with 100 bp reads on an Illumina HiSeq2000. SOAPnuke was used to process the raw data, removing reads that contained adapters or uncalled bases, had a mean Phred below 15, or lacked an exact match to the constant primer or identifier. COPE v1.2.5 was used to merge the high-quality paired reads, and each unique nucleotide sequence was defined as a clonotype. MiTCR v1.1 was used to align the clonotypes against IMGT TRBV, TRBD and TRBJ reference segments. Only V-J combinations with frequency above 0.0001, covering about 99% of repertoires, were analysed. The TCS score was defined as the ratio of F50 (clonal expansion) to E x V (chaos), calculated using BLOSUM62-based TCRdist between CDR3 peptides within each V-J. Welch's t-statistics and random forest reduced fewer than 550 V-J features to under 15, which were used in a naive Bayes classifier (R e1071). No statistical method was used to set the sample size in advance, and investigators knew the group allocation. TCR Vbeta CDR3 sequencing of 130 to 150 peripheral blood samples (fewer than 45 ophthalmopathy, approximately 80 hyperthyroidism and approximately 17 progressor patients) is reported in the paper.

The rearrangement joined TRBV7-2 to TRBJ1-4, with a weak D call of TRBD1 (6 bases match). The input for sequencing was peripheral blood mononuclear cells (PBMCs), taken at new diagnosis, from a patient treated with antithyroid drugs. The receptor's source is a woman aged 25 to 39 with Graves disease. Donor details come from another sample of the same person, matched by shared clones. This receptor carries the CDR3 CASSLTGATNEKLFF. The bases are TGTGCCAGCAGCTTGACAGGTGCAACTAATGAAAAACTGTTTTTT.